What follows are 23 T cell receptor beta chains derived from one specimen sequenced in a study of shared T cell receptors in the human thymus. Sequencing was performed with immunoSEQ multiplex PCR; in TCRdb, only in-frame clones are kept and a portion is missing. This sample has about 710,000 clones; about 90% occur once, and the top ten carry under 0.01%. These sequences were also reported in another study, on human thymus T cells.

The specimen was thymocytes. These receptors all stem from a boy younger than two with a congenital heart defect.

The gene calls are TRBV7-7 and TRBJ2-3; the match to TRBD2 covers 10 bases. This CDR3 is 15 amino acids long. The V and J ends lost 2 bases and 6 bases, in that order; junction bases with no gene match: 5. In germline, CDR1 is SSHAT, CDR2 FNYEAQ (reference sequence). CDR3 amino acids: CASSLIAGGSDTQYF. CDR3 bases: TGTGCCAGCAGCTTAATAGCGGGAGGCTCCGATACGCAGTATTTT. Based on the CDR3 plus reference TRBV7-7 and TRBJ2-3, the full variable domain is GAGVSQSPRYKVTKRGQDVTLRCDPISSHATLYWYQQALGQGPEFLTYFNYEAQPDKSGLPSDRFSAERPEGSISTLTIQRTEQRDSAMYRCASSLIAGGSDTQYFGPGTRLTVL.

This chain joins TRBV2 and TRBJ1-2; 9 bases align to TRBD1. Per the germline V gene, CDR1 is SNHLY and CDR2 is FYNNEI. The CDR3 has 16 amino acids. The V segment lost 6 bases and the J segment 6 bases; nucleotides outside the gene matches: 14. For the CDR3, the DNA is TGTGCCAGCAGAACCCTTGTCGGGACAGGGAATAATGGCTACACCTTC. It encodes CASRTLVGTGNNGYTF.

The chain recombines TRBV28 with TRBJ2-3; no reliable D call. Germline V lookup: CDR1 MDHEN, CDR2 SYDVKM. V shed 6 bases and J shed 1 base, with 14 bases lying between them. The CDR3 is 15 amino acids. CDR3 in DNA: TGTGCCAGCAGCTCACACGACACCCGCACAGATACGCAGTATTTT. Translating it yields CASSSHDTRTDTQYF.

This clone was recorded only once. This chain uses TRBV28 with TRBJ1-2; 10 bases fit TRBD1. J was trimmed by 3 bases and V by 6 bases; bases with no gene match: 7. Germline loops: CDR1 MDHEN, CDR2 SYDVKM. This CDR3 spans 15 amino acids. CDR3 nucleotide sequence: TGTGCCAGCAGCCCTTCAGGACAGGGGGACTATGGCTACACCTTC. Protein: CASSPSGQGDYGYTF.

The rearrangement links TRBV7-6 to TRBJ1-1; 7 bases map to TRBD1. There are 16 residues in the CDR3. Trimming took 1 base from V and 4 from J; bases not matched to a gene: 9. The germline V gene encodes CDR1 SGHVS and CDR2 FNYEAQ. CDR3 nucleotides: TGTGCCAGCAGCTTAGGGGAGGACAGGAGGTTCACTGAAGCTTTCTTT. Residues: CASSLGEDRRFTEAFF.

The genes are TRBV4-1 and TRBJ2-3; tentative D call: TRBD1 (8 bases). The CDR3 totals 19 residues. V was pared by 3 bases and J by 3 bases, with 25 bases between. Germline CDR1 and CDR2: MGHRA and YSYEKL. CDR3 region: CASSHPAGQNRGGTDTQYF. The CDR3 nucleotides read TGCGCCAGCAGCCACCCCGCGGGGCAGAACAGGGGGGGGACAGATACGCAGTATTTT.

The chain has TRBV14 and TRBJ1-3; D uncertain. Germline assignment: CDR1 SGHDN and CDR2 FVKESK. Trimming stripped 8 bases from V and 0 bases from J, with 11 bases between. The CDR3 runs to 14 residues. In nucleotides, the CDR3 is TGTGCCAGCGGCCTTCAAGCCTCTGGAAACACCATATATTTT. Residues: CASGLQASGNTIYF.

The genes are TRBV4-1 and TRBJ2-3; 13 bases are shared with TRBD2. J gave up 4 bases and V 3 bases, and 7 bases lay outside the gene matches. The CDR3 totals 17 residues. CDR1 MGHRA and CDR2 YSYEKL come from the germline V gene. The CDR3 sequence is CASSQSRTSGGSDTQYF. CDR3 sequence (DNA): TGCGCCAGCAGCCAGAGCCGGACTAGCGGGGGTTCAGATACGCAGTATTTT.

This rearrangement joins TRBV28 to TRBJ2-5; D gene uncertain. This CDR3 spans 12 amino acids. V lost 7 bases and J 2 bases, leaving 8 bases between the germline ends. The germline CDR1 and CDR2 sequences are MDHEN and SYDVKM. CDR3 sequence: CASKALQETQYF. The DNA for the CDR3 is TGTGCCAGCAAAGCCCTGCAAGAGACCCAGTACTTC.

This clone has only a few counts. The chain combines TRBV5-1 with TRBJ1-5; 9 positions match TRBD1. From germline, CDR1 is SGHRS and CDR2 YFSETQ. This CDR3 comprises 15 residues. V shed 6 bases and J 1 base; nucleotides not matched to a gene: 5. The CDR3 sequence is CASIPTGGSNQPQHF. CDR3 DNA sequence: TGCGCCAGCATCCCCACAGGGGGCAGCAATCAGCCCCAGCATTTT.

The chain joins TRBV5-6 to TRBJ1-2, with D possibly being TRBD1 (6 bases). V was trimmed by 7 bases and J by 1 base, leaving 11 bases between them. The CDR3 runs to 13 residues. The V gene's germline CDR1 is SGHDT and CDR2 YYEEEE. The chain's CDR3 is CASGTYHNYGYTF. The CDR3, as DNA: TGTGCCAGCGGGACATACCATAACTATGGCTACACCTTC.

The gene calls are TRBV28 and TRBJ2-7; 7 bases map to TRBD1. Trimming at V came to 2 bases and at J to 3 bases, leaving 4 bases not matched to a gene. CDR1 is MDHEN and CDR2 is SYDVKM in the germline V gene. CDR3 length equals 14 residues. The CDR3 sequence is CASSLDRDNYEQYF. The CDR3 coding sequence is TGTGCCAGCAGTTTAGACAGGGACAACTACGAGCAGTACTTC. The complete variable domain, with remaining parts taken from reference TRBV28 and TRBJ2-7, reads DVKVTQSSRYLVKRTGEKVFLECVQDMDHENMFWYRQDPGLGLRLIYFSYDVKMKEKGDIPEGYSVSREKKERFSLILESASTNQTSMYLCASSLDRDNYEQYFGPGTRLTVT.

The chain combines TRBV2 with TRBJ2-5, with 8 bases aligning to TRBD1. The CDR3 is made up of 14 amino acids. The V and J ends lost 5 bases and 3 bases, in that order; junction bases with no gene match: 5. In germline, CDR1 is SNHLY, CDR2 FYNNEI. In nucleotides, the CDR3 is TGTGCCAGCAGTCCCAGGACAGGGAAAGAGACCCAGTACTTC. Protein product: CASSPRTGKETQYF.

The genes are TRBV4-3 and TRBJ1-1; 9 bases are a match to TRBD1. Germline V gives CDR1 LGHNA, CDR2 YSLEER. CDR3 length: 21 residues. The V and J ends lost 0 bases and 6 bases, in that order; junction bases with no gene match: 23. The chain's CDR3 is CASSQDGAGDREGEWRAEAFF. CDR3 DNA: TGCGCCAGCAGCCAAGATGGTGCCGGGGACAGGGAGGGCGAGTGGCGCGCTGAAGCTTTCTTT.

The genes are TRBV6-4 and TRBJ1-6; TRBD1 matches 7 bases. The germline V gene has CDR1 MRHNA and CDR2 SNTAGT. This CDR3 has 15 residues. The J segment lost 7 bases and the V segment lost 5 bases, leaving 8 bases of the junction unmatched. CDR3: CASSITGTVNSPLHF. DNA of the CDR3: TGTGCCAGCAGTATTACGGGGACAGTAAATTCACCCCTCCACTTT.

V is TRBV15 and J is TRBJ1-2, with D perhaps TRBD1 (6 bases). V was trimmed by 1 base and J by 0 bases, leaving 15 bases between them. Germline lookup yields CDR1 LNHNV and CDR2 YYDKDF (reference sequence). The CDR3 runs 17 residues. The CDR3 loop is CATSRGRQVGSNYGYTF. CDR3 nucleotide sequence: TGTGCCACCAGCAGAGGGAGACAGGTGGGATCTAACTATGGCTACACCTTC.

This clone has a single count. The chain couples TRBV6-1 to TRBJ2-4; D might be TRBD2 (5 bases). The V end was cut by 7 bases, the J end by 1 base, with 8 bases between. Looked up from germline, CDR1 is MNHNS and CDR2 is SASEGT. This CDR3 spans 13 amino acids. The CDR3: CASTRGAKNIQYF. The CDR3 nucleotides are TGTGCCAGCACCCGCGGGGCCAAAAACATTCAGTACTTC.

The gene calls are TRBV29-1 and TRBJ2-1; 8 nucleotides line up with TRBD1. The length of the CDR3 is 19 residues. Germline CDR1 is SQVTM and CDR2 is ANQGSEA. V dropped 6 bases and J dropped 4; count of bases not matched to a gene: 23. CDR3 protein: CSVATGEVSRSLSYNEQFF. In nucleotides, the CDR3 is TGCAGCGTAGCGACAGGGGAGGTTTCCCGATCCTTAAGTTACAATGAGCAGTTCTTC.

The chain uses TRBV30 and TRBJ1-1; a weak D match, TRBD1 (5 bases). CDR1 GTSNPN and CDR2 SVGIG come from the germline V gene (reference sequence). This CDR3 has 15 amino acids. Trimming removed 0 bases at V and 3 bases at J, with 14 bases between. CDR3 DNA sequence: TGTGCCTGGAGTGTGCAGGGAGGAAAATACACTGAAGCTTTCTTT. Protein sequence: CAWSVQGGKYTEAFF.

This chain connects TRBV25-1 to TRBJ2-7; tentatively, D is TRBD2 (6 bases). The V end was cut by 4 bases, the J end by 6 bases, with 16 bases between. CDR3 length: 14 amino acids. CDR1 and CDR2 from the germline V gene are MGHDK and SYGVNS. The CDR3 reads CASSAGTPRGEQYF. The CDR3 coding sequence is TGTGCCAGCAGTGCCGGGACTCCTCGGGGCGAGCAGTACTTC.

The chain has TRBV11-2 and TRBJ2-3; 7 nucleotides agree with TRBD2. J was trimmed by 3 bases and V by 8 bases; bases with no gene match: 14. Germline loops: CDR1 SGHAT, CDR2 FQNNGV. The CDR3 sequence is 16 residues long. The CDR3 DNA follows: TGTGCCAGCGGTGTGGCTAGCGGCGCGATTACAGATACGCAGTATTTT. Its translation is CASGVASGAITDTQYF.

The chain employs TRBV10-2 and TRBJ2-1; 8 bases are shared with TRBD2. Unmatched junction bases numbered 6, after V lost 4 bases and J lost 4 bases. The germline gives CDR1 WSHSY, CDR2 SAAADI. This CDR3 has 15 amino acids. DNA for the CDR3: TGCGCCAGCAGTGTAGCGGGGATACCATACAATGAGCAGTTCTTC. It translates to CASSVAGIPYNEQFF.

V is TRBV6-5 and J is TRBJ2-7, with D tentatively TRBD2 (5 bases). V was pared by 5 bases and J by 2 bases, with 13 bases between. Germline CDR1 and CDR2: MNHEY and SVGAGI. The CDR3 sequence is 14 residues long. The CDR3 is CASSRTEDAYEQYF. For the CDR3, the DNA is TGTGCCAGCAGTCGGACGGAGGACGCCTACGAGCAGTACTTC.